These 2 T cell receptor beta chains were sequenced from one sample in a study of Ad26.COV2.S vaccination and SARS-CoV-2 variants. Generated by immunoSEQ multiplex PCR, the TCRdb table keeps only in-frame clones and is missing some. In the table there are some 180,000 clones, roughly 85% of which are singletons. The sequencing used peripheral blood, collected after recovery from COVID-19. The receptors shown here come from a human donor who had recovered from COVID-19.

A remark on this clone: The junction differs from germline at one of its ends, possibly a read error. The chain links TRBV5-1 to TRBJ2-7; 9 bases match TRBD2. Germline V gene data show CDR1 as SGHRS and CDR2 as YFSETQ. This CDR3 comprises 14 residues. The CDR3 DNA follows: TGCACCAGCACCCGTAGCGGGGGCTCGTACGAGCAGTACTTC. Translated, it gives CTSTRSGGSYEQYF. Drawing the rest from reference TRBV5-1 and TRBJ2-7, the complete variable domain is KAGVTQTPRYLIKTRGQQVTLSCSPISGHRSVSWYQQTPGQGLQFLFEYFSETQRNKGNFPGRFSGRQFSNSRSEMNVSTLELGDSALYLCTSTRSGGSYEQYFGPGTRLTVT.

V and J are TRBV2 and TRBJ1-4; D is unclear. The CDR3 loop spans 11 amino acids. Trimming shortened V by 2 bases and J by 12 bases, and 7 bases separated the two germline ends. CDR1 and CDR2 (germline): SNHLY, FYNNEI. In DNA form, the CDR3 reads TGTGCCAGCAGTGAATCGGCAGAACTGTTTTTT. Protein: CASSESAELFF.